The rows below give T cell receptor beta chains drawn from one sample of a study of Ad26.COV2.S vaccination and SARS-CoV-2 variants. TCRdb's copy holds only in-frame clones and misses some; the assay was immunoSEQ multiplex PCR. The sample contains about 370,000 clones, about 88% of which appear only once. The source was peripheral blood, collected in a trial of Ad26.COV2.S vaccine versus placebo. These receptors all come from a person between 18 and 65 years old who received the Ad26.COV2.S COVID-19 vaccine or a placebo. Each CDR3 is given without its conserved first and last residue. The order of the fields is V gene, CDR3 protein.

>TRBV5-6
ASSSTTGGTEAF
>TRBV2
ASSDAGGQRAEQY
>TRBV11-2
ASSLATETPDTQY
>TRBV6-5
ASSQDRVDTEAF
>TRBV7-9
ASSQGQTGNTIY
>TRBV10-3
AISRQGPSNQPQH
>TRBV13
ASSLGQYYEQY
>TRBV6-5
ASRGTAPNQPQH
>TRBV5-4
ASSMADRGLYYGYT
>TRBV6-5
ASRGSGGLSYEQY
>TRBV6-5
ASRGLAVEQF
>TRBV7-9
ASRSKGPRETQY
>TRBV6-1
ASSEVSQGTYGYT
>TRBV12-3/TRBV12-4
ASSLWLNTEAF
>TRBV9
ASSVPTGADTQY
>TRBV3-1/TRBV3-2
ASSLRIATDTQY
>TRBV25-1
ASSESARSGLRTDTQY
>TRBV6-5
ASRSTPGEQY
>TRBV6-5
ASRGSGTGNNEQY
>TRBV5-4
ASSFQLRDTEAF
>TRBV5-1
ASSWGAANEKLF
>TRBV7-9
ASSSGRPGTEAF
>TRBV9
ASSVDPRNTGELF
>TRBV19
ASQQGPEQY
>TRBV4-2
ASSKSGSNTAF
>TRBV5-5
ASSLLFGSPEKLF
>TRBV28
ASSLAGRKYQPQH
>TRBV5-4
ASSLSGEDEAF
>TRBV2
ASSGAGGPWDPADTQY
>TRBV9
ASSNRPSSYNEQF
>TRBV27
ASSLTGQNTEAF
>TRBV7-8
ASSTISGGRTDTQY
>TRBV3-1/TRBV3-2
ASSQVEQGFGYT
>TRBV12-3/TRBV12-4
ASGNNYGYT
>TRBV27
ASSLSIGRTQY
>TRBV7-9
ASSSYGRRGALQETQY
>TRBV11-2
ASSPIRGGSTEAF
>TRBV7-6
ASSYTAPGGTQY
>TRBV6-2/TRBV6-3
ASSPMLGFWGREDGELF
>TRBV20-1
SASGDRGVTGELF
>TRBV7-8
ASSPQRLTNTGELF
>TRBV7-2
ASKGIPNTEAF
>TRBV14
ASSQENRIYTGELF
>TRBV30
AWSRDRDEQY
>TRBV2
ASSEAGEKLF
>TRBV6-6
ASSPSYEQY
>TRBV5-1
ASSPLPGGASDEQF
>TRBV12-3/TRBV12-4
ASSLSGQAF
>TRBV2
ASRESLVGYGYT
>TRBV7-8
ASSLRGADTEAF
>TRBV19
ASSTGSGGPGYNEQF
>TRBV7-2
ASSEHRDSYGYT
>TRBV2
ASSPGQGVEQY